One sample yielded the 26 T cell receptor beta chains listed below, sequenced in a study of T cell changes during pregnancy in multiple sclerosis. Sequencing used immunoSEQ multiplex PCR; TCRdb keeps in-frame clones, though not all of them. There are approximately 47,000 clones in the sample; 94% occur only once, and around 0.47% lies in the top ten. The sequences come from CD4+ T cells from peripheral blood mononuclear cells, collected in the first trimester of pregnancy. These receptors were collected from a female donor with multiple sclerosis, enrolled in a pregnancy study.

CDR3 protein: CAITPGGREKLFF. The CDR3 nucleotides are TGTGCCATCACACCGGGGGGGAGGGAAAAACTGTTTTTT. The chain couples TRBV10-3 to TRBJ1-4; D possibly corresponds to TRBD1 (5 bases). This CDR3 contains 13 residues. The ends were cut back, 7 bases at V and 8 bases at J, with 14 bases in the middle. The germline CDR1 and CDR2 sequences are ENHRY and SYGVKD.

The CDR3 spells CASRKRQGTNTGELFF. For the CDR3, the DNA is TGTGCCAGCAGGAAAAGACAGGGTACGAACACCGGGGAGCTGTTTTTT. This chain connects TRBV27 to TRBJ2-2; 7 bases are a match to TRBD1. J gave up 0 bases and V 6 bases, and 7 bases lay outside the gene matches. The CDR3 has 16 residues. Germline loops: CDR1 MNHEY, CDR2 SMNVEV (reference sequence).

The V call is TRBV5-1, the J call TRBJ2-7, with TRBD2 matching over 14 bases. This CDR3 comprises 18 residues. V dropped 4 bases and J dropped 0; count of bases not matched to a gene: 9. Germline V gene sequence: CDR1 SGHRS, CDR2 YFSETQ. The CDR3 coding sequence is TGCGCCAGCAGCATGGGACTAGCGGGGGCCCTGGACTCCTACGAGCAGTACTTC. As protein: CASSMGLAGALDSYEQYF.

The chain carries TRBV4-1 and TRBJ1-3; D possibly corresponds to TRBD1 (6 bases). Germline-derived CDR1 and CDR2 are MGHRA and YSYEKL. Trimming stripped 1 base from V and 4 bases from J, with 14 bases between. The CDR3 is 16 residues long. CDR3 protein: CASSQGVATGGNTIYF. DNA of the CDR3: TGCGCCAGCAGCCAAGGTGTCGCAACAGGGGGAAACACCATATATTTT.

The chain has TRBV10-3 and TRBJ1-1; the match to TRBD1 covers 8 bases. V lost 1 base and J lost 3; bases outside the gene matches: 7. This CDR3 has 16 residues. In germline, CDR1 is ENHRY, CDR2 SYGVKD. Here the CDR3 reads CAISELQGALDTEAFF. The DNA of the CDR3 is TGTGCCATCAGTGAGTTGCAGGGGGCGCTGGACACTGAAGCTTTCTTT.

This rearrangement joins TRBV27 to TRBJ2-3, with D possibly matching TRBD2 (6 bases). This CDR3 has 14 amino acids. Germline V gives CDR1 MNHEY, CDR2 SMNVEV (reference sequence). V was clipped by 7 bases and J by 6 bases, with 17 bases between them. The CDR3 region is CASKIPGSGDTQYF. In DNA, the CDR3 is TGTGCCAGCAAAATTCCGGGGAGCGGGGATACGCAGTATTTT.

The gene calls are TRBV7-9 and TRBJ2-1; 14 nucleotides align to TRBD2. The CDR3 is made up of 17 amino acids. Trimming took 4 bases from V and 5 from J; bases not matched to a gene: 7. Germline CDR1 SEHNR, CDR2 FQNEAQ (reference sequence). The CDR3 nucleotides are TGTGCCAGCAGCTCAGGACTAGCGGGGGGTTGGGACAATGAGCAGTTCTTC. Amino acid sequence: CASSSGLAGGWDNEQFF.

The rearrangement links TRBV11-2 to TRBJ1-1; D is perhaps TRBD1 (5 bases). This CDR3 is built from 14 residues. CDR1 and CDR2 (germline): SGHAT, FQNNGV. V lost 3 bases and J 0 bases, leaving 8 bases between the germline ends. CDR3 nucleotides: TGTGCCAGCAGCTTTCAACAGGTGAACACTGAAGCTTTCTTT. This encodes CASSFQQVNTEAFF.

This clone was counted a single time. The chain carries TRBV5-4 and TRBJ2-1, with 9 bases fitting TRBD2. V dropped 0 bases and J dropped 6; count of bases not matched to a gene: 7. This CDR3 has 16 residues. The germline CDR1 and CDR2 sequences are SGHNT and YYREEE (reference sequence). CDR3 in DNA: TGTGCCAGCAGCTTGGGGCGTAGCGGGGGTACCAATGAGCAGTTCTTC. It specifies CASSLGRSGGTNEQFF.

This chain links TRBV5-1 with TRBJ2-1; 12 nucleotides match TRBD1. With 7 bases clipped from V and 5 bases from J, the junction kept 7 bases outside the gene matches. This CDR3 has 15 residues. Per the germline V gene, CDR1 is SGHRS and CDR2 is YFSETQ. CDR3 DNA sequence: TGCGCCAGCCTCAAGGGACAGGGGGCCAACAATGAGCAGTTCTTC. Protein sequence: CASLKGQGANNEQFF.

The chain employs TRBV14 and TRBJ2-1; D gene uncertain. The V gene lost 0 bases and the J gene lost 7 bases, with 16 bases spanning the gap. This CDR3 has 16 amino acids. The germline V gene encodes CDR1 SGHDN and CDR2 FVKESK. CDR3 sequence: CASSQDSRVPRNEQFF. The CDR3 coding sequence is TGTGCCAGCAGCCAAGATAGCCGGGTCCCTAGGAATGAGCAGTTCTTC.

This clone has only one observation. This sequence joins TRBV7-2 and TRBJ2-1, with 9 bases aligning to TRBD1. The trim removed 5 bases at V and 4 bases at J, leaving 6 bases unmatched. The CDR3 is made up of 15 amino acids. In germline, CDR1 is SGHTA, CDR2 FQGNSA. CDR3 nucleotide sequence: TGTGCCAGCAGCATTATCGGGACAGGGTACAATGAGCAGTTCTTC. It is translated as CASSIIGTGYNEQFF.

V usage is TRBV29-1 and J usage is TRBJ1-2, with D unclear. Germline-derived CDR1 and CDR2 are SQVTM and ANQGSEA. The CDR3 sequence is 13 residues long. The V and J ends lost 4 bases and 0 bases respectively, with 9 bases between them. The CDR3, as DNA: TGCAGCGTTGGGCAGGCTCCTAACTATGGCTACACCTTC. Amino acid sequence: CSVGQAPNYGYTF.

The V gene is TRBV5-1, the J gene TRBJ2-5, with a weak D call TRBD2 (5 bases). The CDR3 runs to 13 residues. Trimming cost V 4 bases and J 5 bases, with 12 bases left between them. CDR1 is SGHRS and CDR2 is YFSETQ in the germline V gene. The CDR3 reads CASSPWRPETQYF. In DNA, the CDR3 is TGCGCCAGCAGCCCGTGGAGGCCGGAGACCCAGTACTTC.

This clone has more than one count but fewer than ten. The chain's CDR3 is CASSQRIGRGMQPQHF. CDR3 nucleotides: TGTGCCAGCAGCCAACGGATAGGGAGGGGGATGCAGCCCCAGCATTTT. The rearrangement uses TRBV16 and TRBJ1-5, with a tentative D call TRBD1 (6 bases). Trimming left V 2 bases short and J 7 bases short, with 18 bases between. Germline lookup yields CDR1 KGHSY and CDR2 FQNENV. The CDR3 runs 16 residues.

This rearrangement joins TRBV5-1 to TRBJ2-5; 9 nucleotides match TRBD2. The CDR3 spans 15 residues. V lost 4 bases and J lost 1; bases outside the gene matches: 5. In germline, CDR1 is SGHRS, CDR2 YFSETQ. CDR3 loop: CASSRVAGAQETQYF. The CDR3 DNA is TGCGCCAGCAGCAGGGTAGCGGGGGCCCAAGAGACCCAGTACTTC.

V gene TRBV7-2 combines with J gene TRBJ1-6, with 8 bases aligning to TRBD1. Trimming removed 5 bases from V and 10 bases from J; junction bases left unmatched: 10. This CDR3 contains 15 residues. Germline lookup yields CDR1 SGHTA and CDR2 FQGNSA. This chain's CDR3 is CASSIGQGGVSPLHF. The CDR3 nucleotides are TGTGCCAGCAGCATCGGACAGGGAGGTGTGTCACCCCTCCACTTT. Drawing the rest from reference TRBV7-2 and TRBJ1-6, the complete variable domain is GAGVSQSPSNKVTEKGKDVELRCDPISGHTALYWYRQSLGQGLEFLIYFQGNSAPDKSGLPSDRFSAERTGGSVSTLTIQRTQQEDSAVYLCASSIGQGGVSPLHFGNGTRLTVT.

This rearrangement joins TRBV5-6 to TRBJ2-1; weak D call: TRBD1 (5 bases). CDR1 and CDR2 from the germline V gene are SGHDT and YYEEEE. CDR3 length: 16 amino acids. The V end lost 1 base, the J end lost 1 base, and 12 bases lay between the germline ends. CDR3 nucleotides: TGTGCCAGCAGCTTGTTCCGGACACTATCCTACAATGAGCAGTTCTTC. This codes for CASSLFRTLSYNEQFF.

This chain links TRBV6-5 with TRBJ2-3; 10 bases are a match to TRBD2. V lost 7 bases, J lost 5 bases, and 6 bases stayed unmatched. The CDR3 is 14 residues long. Per germline, CDR1 MNHEY and CDR2 SVGAGI. The CDR3 DNA reads TGTGCCAGCAAAGCGGGGGGGGCGGAAGATACGCAGTATTTT. Protein: CASKAGGAEDTQYF.

This chain links TRBV5-4 with TRBJ1-2; D is ambiguous. Germline values: CDR1 SGHNT, CDR2 YYREEE (reference sequence). The V gene lost 1 base and the J gene lost 8 bases, with 12 bases spanning the gap. The CDR3 has 13 residues. CDR3 protein: CASSLTGNQGYTF. DNA of the CDR3: TGTGCCAGCAGCTTGACCGGGAACCAGGGCTACACCTTC.

This clone has just a few counts. The chain joins TRBV11-3 to TRBJ2-7; 8 bases map to TRBD1. Per the germline V gene, CDR1 is SGHNT and CDR2 is YENEEA. The V gene end was trimmed by 5 bases and the J gene end by 7 bases; junction bases not matched to a gene: 13. CDR3 size: 15 residues. The CDR3 spells CASSPTRDRPREQYF. CDR3 DNA: TGTGCCAGCAGCCCAACGCGGGACAGGCCGCGGGAGCAGTACTTC.

The chain employs TRBV18 and TRBJ2-1; D is perhaps TRBD1 (6 bases). With 1 base removed from V and 6 bases from J, the gap between germline ends came to 19 bases. The CDR3 spans 17 residues. The germline V gene encodes CDR1 KGHSH and CDR2 LQKENI. The CDR3 here is CASSPRTTQGGTNEQFF. The CDR3, as DNA: TGTGCCAGCTCACCACGGACGACCCAAGGGGGTACCAATGAGCAGTTCTTC.

The chain recombines TRBV2 with TRBJ2-4, with D possibly being TRBD2 (6 bases). V lost 6 bases and J 4 bases, leaving 13 bases between the germline ends. CDR1 is SNHLY and CDR2 is FYNNEI in the germline V gene. The CDR3 consists of 14 residues. The CDR3: CASSSSAGKNIQYF. The DNA of the CDR3 is TGTGCCAGCAGCTCTAGCGCAGGGAAAAACATTCAGTACTTC.

This clone was counted a single time. This rearrangement joins TRBV7-6 to TRBJ2-3; TRBD2 matches 8 bases. The CDR3 contains 17 residues. J gave up 5 bases and V 0 bases, and 10 bases lay outside the gene matches. The germline CDR1 and CDR2 sequences are SGHVS and FNYEAQ. The CDR3 DNA sequence: TGTGCCAGCAGCTTAGCGTCGGGGGGGGGAGGAATAGATACGCAGTATTTT. Protein sequence: CASSLASGGGGIDTQYF. Based on the CDR3 plus reference TRBV7-6 and TRBJ2-3, the full variable domain is GAGVSQSPRYKVTKRGQDVALRCDPISGHVSLYWYRQALGQGPEFLTYFNYEAQQDKSGLPNDRFSAERPEGSISTLTIQRTEQRDSAMYRCASSLASGGGGIDTQYFGPGTRLTVL.

The chain carries TRBV9 and TRBJ1-1; 7 bases align to TRBD1. The germline CDR1 and CDR2 sequences are SGDLS and YYNGEE. With 0 bases clipped from V and 8 bases from J, the junction kept 4 bases outside the gene matches. The CDR3 runs to 13 residues. DNA for the CDR3: TGTGCCAGCAGCGTAGAGGCGGACAGGGAAGCTTTCTTT. It specifies CASSVEADREAFF.

The V gene is TRBV5-1, the J gene TRBJ2-3, with TRBD2 matching 9 bases. This CDR3 is built from 17 residues. V shed 0 bases, J shed 2 bases, and the junction held 7 bases outside the gene matches. Germline CDR1 reads SGHRS; CDR2 reads YFSETQ. CDR3 DNA: TGCGCCAGCAGCTTGGCCGGGCTAGCGGGGTCCACAGATACGCAGTATTTT. As protein: CASSLAGLAGSTDTQYF.